This T cell receptor (beta chain) appears in the sequencing data of a study of T cell repertoires in cytomegalovirus infection. Study background: CMV epitopes used comprised recently identified HLA-C-restricted ones and well-studied HLA-B-restricted ones. Study-level points and caveats: HLA-C-restricted CMV clonotypes gave the most frequent clonotype in two of eight donors. People with CMV and the relevant HLA were identified by cumulative public TCR beta family frequency.

TCRdb itself ran the reads through MiXCR, one entry per CDR3 protein. The repertoire includes under 130,000 distinct CDR3 sequences, around 40% of them detected once, and less than 80% sits in the top ten. With regard to this clonotype: As yet, its antigen is unknown.

Germline V gives CDR1 MNHEY, CDR2 SMNVEV (reference sequence). The CDR3 covers 15 residues. Between the trimmed V and J ends, which lost 4 bases and 3 bases, there was a span of 15 bases. The TCR sequence derives from a human donor in good health (CMV status not recorded). Some clones in this sample may be carry-over from other donors' samples. The sample was CD8+ T cells from cultured PBMCs, taken from culture after CMV antigen stimulation. This chain connects TRBV27 to TRBJ1-2; D call uncertain. The CDR3 sequence: CASSSFTGMDYGYTF. CDR3 nucleotide sequence: TGTGCCAGCAGTTCTTTTACGGGAATGGACTATGGCTACACCTTC.